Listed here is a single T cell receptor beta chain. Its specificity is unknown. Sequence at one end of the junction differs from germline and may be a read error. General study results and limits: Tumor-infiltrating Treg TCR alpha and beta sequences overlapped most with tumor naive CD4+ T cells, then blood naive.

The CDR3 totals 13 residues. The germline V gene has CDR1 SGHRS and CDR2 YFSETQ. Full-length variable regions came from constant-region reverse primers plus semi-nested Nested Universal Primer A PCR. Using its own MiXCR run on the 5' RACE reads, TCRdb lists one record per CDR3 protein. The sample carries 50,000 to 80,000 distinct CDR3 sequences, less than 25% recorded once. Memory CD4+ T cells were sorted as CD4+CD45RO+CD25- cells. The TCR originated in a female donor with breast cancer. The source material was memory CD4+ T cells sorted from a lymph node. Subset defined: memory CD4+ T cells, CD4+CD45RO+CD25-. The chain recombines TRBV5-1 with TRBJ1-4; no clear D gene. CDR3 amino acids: CASSWKPNEKLFF. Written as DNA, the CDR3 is TGCGCCAGCAGCTGGAAGCCTAATGAGAAACTGTTTTTT.